The source of this T cell receptor (beta chain) is a study of CD8+ T cells in alopecia areata. Overall study: Treatment comprised oral tofacitinib, 5 to 10 mg twice daily, in treated patients. Patients remained on tofacitinib for 6 to 18 months and then went 6 months without it. Study observations and caveats: An increase in clonality over normal scalp was evident in lesional scalp, especially alopecia totalis/universalis.

Peripheral blood, together with lesional scalp punch biopsies, was collected from alopecia areata patients. As regards this clone: Its antigen is unknown.

Germline CDR1 and CDR2: SGHTA and FQGTGA. The CDR3 is 15 amino acids. V gave up 4 bases and J gave up 3 bases; unmatched junction bases: 5. Following RNA extraction, reverse transcription yielded cDNA that acted as the sequencing template. Libraries were prepared by immunoSEQ multiplex PCR; TCRdb keeps only in-frame clonotypes and omits some of them. The table lists approximately 12,000 clones, roughly 60% of them singletons. V and J are TRBV7-3 and TRBJ2-3; 9 bases are a match to TRBD1. Sequencing used skin. The source of this sequence is a human donor with alopecia areata. This chain's CDR3 is CASSSRTGATDTQYF. The CDR3 DNA sequence: TGTGCCAGCAGCTCTAGGACAGGGGCGACAGATACGCAGTATTTT.